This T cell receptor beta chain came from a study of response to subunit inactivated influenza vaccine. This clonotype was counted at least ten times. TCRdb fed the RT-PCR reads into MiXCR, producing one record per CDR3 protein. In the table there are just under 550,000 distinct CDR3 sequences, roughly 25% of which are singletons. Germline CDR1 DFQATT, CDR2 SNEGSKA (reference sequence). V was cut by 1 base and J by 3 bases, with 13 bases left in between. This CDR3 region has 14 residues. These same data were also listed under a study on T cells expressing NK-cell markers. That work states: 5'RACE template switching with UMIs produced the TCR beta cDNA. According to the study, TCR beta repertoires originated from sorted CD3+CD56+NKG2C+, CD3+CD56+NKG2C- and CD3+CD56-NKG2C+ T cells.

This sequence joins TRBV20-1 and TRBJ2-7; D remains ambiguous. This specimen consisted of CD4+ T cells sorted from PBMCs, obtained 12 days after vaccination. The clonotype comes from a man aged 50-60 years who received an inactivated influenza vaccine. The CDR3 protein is CSARVGQAHYEQYF. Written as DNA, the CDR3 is TGCAGTGCTAGAGTAGGCCAGGCGCACTACGAGCAGTACTTC.